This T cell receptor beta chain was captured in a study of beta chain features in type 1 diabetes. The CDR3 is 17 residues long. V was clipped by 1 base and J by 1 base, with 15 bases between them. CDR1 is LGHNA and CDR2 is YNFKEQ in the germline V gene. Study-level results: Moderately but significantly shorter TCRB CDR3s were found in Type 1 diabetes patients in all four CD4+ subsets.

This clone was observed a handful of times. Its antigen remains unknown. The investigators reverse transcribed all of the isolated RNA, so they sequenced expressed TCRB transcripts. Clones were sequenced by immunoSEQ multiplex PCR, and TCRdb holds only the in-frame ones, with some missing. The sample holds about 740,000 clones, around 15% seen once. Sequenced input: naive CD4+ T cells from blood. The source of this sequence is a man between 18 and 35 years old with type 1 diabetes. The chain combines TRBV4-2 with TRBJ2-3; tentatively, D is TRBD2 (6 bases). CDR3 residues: CASSQVTASDGTDTQYF. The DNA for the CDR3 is TGTGCCAGCAGCCAAGTCACCGCTAGCGACGGCACAGATACGCAGTATTTT.